One sample yielded the 28 T cell receptor beta chains listed below, sequenced in a study of T-cell memory formation after mild COVID-19. TCRdb redid the calling of the 5' RACE reads with MiXCR, one entry per CDR3 protein. The repertoire holds about 13,000 distinct CDR3 sequences, with roughly 15% as singletons. The sample consisted of PBMCs or a T cell subset sorted from them (not recorded which). The receptors were sampled from a man aged 18 to 29 who had mild COVID-19 (a few samples of this study predate the infection). Cell type and time point are not known.

This rearrangement joins TRBV4-3 to TRBJ1-4; unclear D gene. CDR3 length equals 16 residues. Germline CDR1 and CDR2: LGHNA and YSLEER. The V end lost 0 bases, the J end lost 2 bases, and 10 bases lay between the germline ends. The CDR3 here is CASSQDARPTNEKLFF. The CDR3 bases are TGCGCCAGCAGCCAAGATGCGAGACCCACTAATGAAAAACTGTTTTTT.

This clonotype was counted ten times or more. CDR3 loop: CASSSRKQGASPLNTEAFF. In DNA, the CDR3 is TGTGCCAGCAGCTCCCGGAAACAGGGGGCGAGTCCCTTGAACACTGAAGCTTTCTTT. This sequence joins TRBV6-5 and TRBJ1-1; TRBD1 matches at 9 bases. The trim removed 6 bases at V and 0 bases at J, leaving 17 bases unmatched. CDR3 length equals 19 residues. CDR1 is MNHEY and CDR2 is SVGAGI in the germline V gene.

The chain recombines TRBV2 with TRBJ1-1, with 7 bases aligning to TRBD1. Trimming removed 5 bases from V and 2 bases from J; junction bases left unmatched: 5. CDR3 length: 14 amino acids. Germline V gives CDR1 SNHLY, CDR2 FYNNEI. The CDR3 loop reads CASSLRQGNTEAFF. CDR3 bases: TGTGCCAGCAGTCTCAGACAGGGAAACACTGAAGCTTTCTTT.

The chain is built from TRBV20-1 and TRBJ1-5; no reliable D call. CDR1 is DFQATT and CDR2 is SNEGSKA in the germline V gene (reference sequence). With 0 bases removed from V and 0 bases from J, the gap between germline ends came to 6 bases. The CDR3 extends over 14 amino acids. CDR3 amino acids: CSAREVDSNQPQHF. In nucleotides, the CDR3 is TGCAGTGCTAGAGAGGTAGATAGCAATCAGCCCCAGCATTTT.

This clonotype was seen repeatedly, ten times or more. The gene calls are TRBV5-1 and TRBJ2-7; 8 positions agree with TRBD2. Losses at the gene ends were 6 bases for V and 1 base for J; bases not matched to a gene: 6. CDR1 is SGHRS, CDR2 YFSETQ, per germline. There are 14 residues in the CDR3. CDR3: CASTSAGGSYEQYF. The CDR3 DNA follows: TGCGCCAGCACTAGCGCGGGGGGATCCTACGAGCAGTACTTC.

This clonotype was seen repeatedly, ten times or more. This CDR3 reads CASTQEFSPTYNEQFF. The CDR3 DNA is TGTGCCAGCACCCAGGAGTTCAGTCCGACATACAATGAGCAGTTCTTC. The V gene is TRBV5-6, the J gene TRBJ2-1, with D hard to call. There are 16 residues in the CDR3. Germline CDR1 reads SGHDT; CDR2 reads YYEEEE. The V and J ends lost 6 bases and 4 bases respectively, with 20 bases between them.

This CDR3 reads CSANRAGPLAFF. The DNA for the CDR3 is TGCAGTGCCAACAGGGCAGGGCCGCTGGCTTTCTTT. The J gene is TRBJ1-1, the V gene TRBV20-1; D is possibly TRBD1 (6 bases). There are 12 residues in the CDR3. V gave up 6 bases and J gave up 11 bases, with 19 bases separating them. Germline V gene data show CDR1 as DFQATT and CDR2 as SNEGSKA (reference sequence).

There are many counts of this clonotype. CDR3 region: CASSSAGIGFTDTQYF. The CDR3 DNA is TGTGCCAGCAGCAGCGCCGGGATCGGGTTCACAGATACGCAGTATTTT. The chain joins TRBV7-3 to TRBJ2-3; TRBD2 is a possible D gene (5 bases). Trimming left V 5 bases short and J 2 bases short, with 17 bases between. The germline gives CDR1 SGHTA, CDR2 FQGTGA. The CDR3 contains 16 residues.

This clonotype was found many times. This chain joins TRBV20-1 and TRBJ1-4; the D gene is possibly TRBD1 (5 bases). The length of the CDR3 is 13 residues. Trimming pared 2 bases from V and 8 bases from J, leaving 12 bases between. Germline CDR1 DFQATT, CDR2 SNEGSKA (reference sequence). The CDR3 nucleotides read TGCAGTGCTAGAAAACAAGACAGAGAAAAACTGTTTTTT. It is translated as CSARKQDREKLFF.

This clonotype showed up many times. The rearrangement links TRBV3-1 to TRBJ2-1, with TRBD2 matching over 9 bases. CDR1 LGHDT and CDR2 YNNKEL come from the germline V gene (reference sequence). V lost 2 bases, J lost 8 bases, and 13 bases stayed unmatched. The CDR3 contains 17 residues. DNA for the CDR3: TGTGCCAGCAGCCAAATTGCGGAGCGGGGGGTCATGGATGAGCAGTTCTTC. This codes for CASSQIAERGVMDEQFF.

This clonotype was counted many times. This chain connects TRBV6-5 to TRBJ2-1, with 8 bases fitting TRBD2. The CDR3 has 14 residues. Trimming cost V 0 bases and J 8 bases; bases outside gene matches: 3. Germline CDR1 reads MNHEY; CDR2 reads SVGAGI. CDR3 nucleotide sequence: TGTGCCAGCAGTTACTCTAGCGGGGTGTATGAGCAGTTCTTC. Translation gives CASSYSSGVYEQFF.

The chain combines TRBV19 with TRBJ1-5; D is possibly TRBD1 (5 bases). Germline V lookup: CDR1 LNHDA, CDR2 SQIVND (reference sequence). Trimming removed 2 bases from V and 1 base from J, with 12 bases in between. This CDR3 spans 16 amino acids. The DNA of the CDR3 is TGTGCCAGTAGTATATCTCCCAGGGTAAGCAATCAGCCCCAGCATTTT. Translating gives CASSISPRVSNQPQHF.

About this clonotype itself: Sequence at one end of the junction differs from germline and may be a read error. The V call is TRBV4-1, the J call TRBJ1-4, with 7 bases fitting TRBD1. The CDR3 has 14 amino acids. Germline CDR1 MGHRA, CDR2 YSYEKL. The CDR3 here is CASSDRATNEKLIF. For the CDR3, the DNA is TGCGCCAGCAGTGACAGGGCAACTAATGAAAAACTGATTTTT.

The V call is TRBV5-1, the J call TRBJ2-3; D uncertain. The V gene lost 2 bases and the J gene lost 2 bases, with 15 bases spanning the gap. The CDR3 has 16 amino acids. Looked up from germline, CDR1 is SGHRS and CDR2 is YFSETQ. CDR3 in DNA: TGCGCCAGCAGCTTCGTAGATGTTTATGACACAGATACGCAGTATTTT. Its translation is CASSFVDVYDTDTQYF.

In this sample, this clonotype turned up a few times. This chain connects TRBV18 to TRBJ1-3; 7 positions agree with TRBD1. This CDR3 has 15 amino acids. Germline-derived CDR1 and CDR2 are KGHSH and LQKENI. V shed 2 bases and J 2 bases; nucleotides not matched to a gene: 3. The CDR3 DNA reads TGTGCCAGCTCACCAAGGACAGGTCCTGGAAACACCATATATTTT. This gives the protein CASSPRTGPGNTIYF.

This clonotype was observed a handful of times. J is TRBJ1-2 and V is TRBV27, with 12 positions matching TRBD1. J lost 2 bases, V lost 5 bases, and 6 bases had no gene match. CDR3 length equals 16 residues. Germline lookup yields CDR1 MNHEY and CDR2 SMNVEV (reference sequence). In DNA form, the CDR3 reads TGTGCCAGCAGTCCGGGGACAGGGGGCGTGAACTATGGCTACACCTTC. This gives the protein CASSPGTGGVNYGYTF.

The chain uses TRBV28 and TRBJ2-3; D may correspond to TRBD1 or TRBD2 (5 bases each). The CDR3 is 14 residues long. The V gene lost 7 bases and the J gene lost 4 bases, with 15 bases spanning the gap. Germline V gives CDR1 MDHEN, CDR2 SYDVKM. The CDR3 protein is CASTKWGTADTQYF. CDR3 nucleotides: TGTGCCAGCACTAAATGGGGGACCGCAGATACGCAGTATTTT.

The V and J genes are TRBV6-2 or TRBV6-3 and TRBJ1-5; D remains ambiguous. The CDR3 covers 12 residues. Germline V lookup: CDR1 MNHEY, CDR2 SVGEGT. The ends were cut back, 6 bases at V and 9 bases at J, with 12 bases in the middle. CDR3 in amino acids: CASSLFGRPQHF. The CDR3 DNA reads TGTGCCAGCAGCCTCTTCGGTCGGCCCCAGCATTTT.

This clonotype showed up many times. The V call is TRBV7-9, the J call TRBJ2-7, with TRBD1 as a possible D gene (6 bases). CDR1 SEHNR and CDR2 FQNEAQ come from the germline V gene (reference sequence). The V and J ends lost 3 bases and 2 bases respectively, with 17 bases between them. The CDR3 contains 16 residues. The CDR3 sequence is CASSFGAGESPYEQYV. DNA for the CDR3: TGTGCCAGCAGCTTCGGGGCAGGGGAGTCCCCCTACGAGCAGTACGTC.

This clonotype was seen ten or more times. The V call is TRBV19, the J call TRBJ1-1; D is ambiguous. The germline V gene has CDR1 LNHDA and CDR2 SQIVND (reference sequence). The CDR3 sequence is 14 residues long. Trimming took off 3 bases at V and 3 bases at J, with 11 bases between the two ends. In DNA, the CDR3 is TGTGCCAGTAGTATTTGGTGGTGGCACACTGAAGCTTTCTTT. It codes for CASSIWWWHTEAFF.

This chain uses TRBV11-3 with TRBJ2-1; possible D gene TRBD2, 6 bases. V was cut by 1 base and J by 1 base, with 11 bases left in between. The CDR3 spans 16 residues. Per germline, CDR1 SGHNT and CDR2 YENEEA. The CDR3 reads CASSLGGTRSYNEQFF. CDR3 coding DNA: TGTGCCAGCAGCTTAGGGGGGACTCGATCCTACAATGAGCAGTTCTTC.

This clonotype occurred many times. The chain uses TRBV7-9 and TRBJ1-6, with 11 positions matching TRBD1. Germline V CDR1 and CDR2: SEHNR, FQNEAQ (reference sequence). The CDR3 covers 16 residues. Losses at the gene ends were 2 bases for V and 7 bases for J; bases not matched to a gene: 4. The CDR3 bases are TGTGCCAGCAGCTTACTGGGGACAGGGGGAAATTCACCCCTCCACTTT. This codes for CASSLLGTGGNSPLHF.

Many counts were recorded for this clonotype. The V gene is TRBV7-2, the J gene TRBJ1-5, with D unresolved. CDR3 length: 15 amino acids. V was shortened by 3 bases and J by 1 base, with 10 bases between the two germline ends. Germline V gene lookup returns CDR1 SGHTA and CDR2 FQGNSA. The CDR3 reads CASSFGVQSNQPQHF. The DNA for the CDR3 is TGTGCCAGCAGCTTTGGAGTCCAGAGCAATCAGCCCCAGCATTTT. Together with reference TRBV7-2 and TRBJ1-5, the CDR3 gives the full variable domain: GAGVSQSPSNKVTEKGKDVELRCDPISGHTALYWYRQSLGQGLEFLIYFQGNSAPDKSGLPSDRFSAERTGGSVSTLTIQRTQQEDSAVYLCASSFGVQSNQPQHFGDGTRLSIL.

In its sample, this clonotype was seen many times. This chain connects TRBV12-3 or TRBV12-4 to TRBJ2-3, with D tentatively TRBD1 (6 bases). V was pared by 4 bases and J by 6 bases, with 17 bases between. CDR3 length: 15 amino acids. DNA for the CDR3: TGTGCCAGCAGTTCCGCCCCAGGGGTCAACGATACGCAGTATTTT. It codes for CASSSAPGVNDTQYF.

This clonotype was found many times. The rearrangement uses TRBV27 and TRBJ2-1, with 12 nucleotides matching TRBD2. V trimming: 9 bases; J trimming: 2 bases; junction bases outside the gene matches: 8. The CDR3 covers 16 residues. The germline V gene encodes CDR1 MNHEY and CDR2 SMNVEV (reference sequence). The CDR3 protein is CASYPLAGGPYNEQFF. CDR3 DNA: TGTGCCAGTTACCCCCTAGCGGGGGGGCCCTACAATGAGCAGTTCTTC.

The rearrangement joins TRBV9 to TRBJ2-7, with 10 bases aligning to TRBD1. This CDR3 contains 15 residues. Germline V gene data show CDR1 as SGDLS and CDR2 as YYNGEE. Trimming at V came to 3 bases and at J to 7 bases, leaving 10 bases not matched to a gene. Here the CDR3 DNA reads TGTGCCAGCAGCGAATCCGGGACAGGGGTTAAGGAGCAGTACTTC. Amino acid sequence: CASSESGTGVKEQYF.

The V gene is TRBV7-2, the J gene TRBJ2-1; D may be TRBD2 (5 bases). The CDR3 is made up of 14 amino acids. With 0 bases removed from V and 4 bases from J, the gap between germline ends came to 7 bases. Germline CDR1 is SGHTA and CDR2 is FQGNSA. The CDR3 DNA sequence: TGTGCCAGCAGCTTAGCAGGCGGGTACAATGAGCAGTTCTTC. It translates to CASSLAGGYNEQFF.

This clonotype appeared many times. The V gene is TRBV4-3, the J gene TRBJ2-1; TRBD2 agrees at 8 bases. V lost 3 bases to trimming and J lost 8 bases; unmatched junction nucleotides: 9. The germline CDR1 and CDR2 sequences are LGHNA and YSLEER. The CDR3 is made up of 15 amino acids. The CDR3 region is CASSHRVAGGDEQFF. The CDR3 DNA follows: TGCGCCAGCAGCCACCGTGTGGCGGGGGGCGATGAGCAGTTCTTC.